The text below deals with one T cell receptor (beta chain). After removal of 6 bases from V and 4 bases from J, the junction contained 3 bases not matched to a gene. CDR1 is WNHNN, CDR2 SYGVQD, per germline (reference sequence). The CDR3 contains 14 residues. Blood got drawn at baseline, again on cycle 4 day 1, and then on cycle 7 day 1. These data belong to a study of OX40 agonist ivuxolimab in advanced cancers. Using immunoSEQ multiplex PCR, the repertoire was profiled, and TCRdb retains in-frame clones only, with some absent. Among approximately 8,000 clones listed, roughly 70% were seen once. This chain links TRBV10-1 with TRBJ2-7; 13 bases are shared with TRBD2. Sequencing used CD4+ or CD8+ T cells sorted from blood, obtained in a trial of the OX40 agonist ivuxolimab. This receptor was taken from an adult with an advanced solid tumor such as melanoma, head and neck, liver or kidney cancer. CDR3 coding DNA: TGCGCCAGCAGAACTAGCGGGGGGGGTTACGAGCAGTACTTC. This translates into CASRTSGGGYEQYF.